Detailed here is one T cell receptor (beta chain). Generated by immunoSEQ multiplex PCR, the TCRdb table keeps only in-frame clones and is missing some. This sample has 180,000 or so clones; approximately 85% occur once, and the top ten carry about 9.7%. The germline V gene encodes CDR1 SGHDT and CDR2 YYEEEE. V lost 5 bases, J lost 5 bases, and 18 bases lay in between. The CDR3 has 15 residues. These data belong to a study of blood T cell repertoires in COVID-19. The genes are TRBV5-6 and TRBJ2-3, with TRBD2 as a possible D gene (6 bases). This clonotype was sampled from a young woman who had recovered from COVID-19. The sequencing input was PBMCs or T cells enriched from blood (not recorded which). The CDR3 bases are TGTGCCAGCAGTTATTGGAGGGAAGAGGAAGATACGCAGTATTTT. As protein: CASSYWREEEDTQYF.